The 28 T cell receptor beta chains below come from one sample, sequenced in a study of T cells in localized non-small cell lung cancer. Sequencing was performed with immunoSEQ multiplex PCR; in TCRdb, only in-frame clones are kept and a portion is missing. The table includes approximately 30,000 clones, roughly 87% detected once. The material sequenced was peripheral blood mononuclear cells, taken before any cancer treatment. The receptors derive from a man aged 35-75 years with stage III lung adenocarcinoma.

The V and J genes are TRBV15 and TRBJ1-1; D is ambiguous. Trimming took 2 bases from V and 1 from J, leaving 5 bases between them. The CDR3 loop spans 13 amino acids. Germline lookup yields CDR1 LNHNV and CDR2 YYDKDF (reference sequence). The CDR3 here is CATSRRQNTEAFF. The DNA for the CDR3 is TGTGCCACCAGCAGACGGCAGAACACTGAAGCTTTCTTT.

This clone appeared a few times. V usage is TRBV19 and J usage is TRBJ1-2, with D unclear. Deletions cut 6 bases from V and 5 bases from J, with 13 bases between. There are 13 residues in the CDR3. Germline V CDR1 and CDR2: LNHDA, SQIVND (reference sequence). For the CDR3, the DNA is TGTGCCAGTAGCCGCCGGGAGGCGTATGGCTACACCTTC. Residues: CASSRREAYGYTF.

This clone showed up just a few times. The CDR3 DNA reads TGTGCCAGCAGCCTGACAGGGGTTTCGGGCTACACCTTC. Its translation is CASSLTGVSGYTF. The rearrangement joins TRBV9 to TRBJ1-2, with TRBD1 matching 8 bases. Germline V CDR1 and CDR2: SGDLS, YYNGEE. Trimming took 4 bases from V and 8 from J; bases not matched to a gene: 7. This CDR3 contains 13 residues. The whole variable domain, filled in from reference TRBV9 and TRBJ1-2, reads DSGVTQTPKHLITATGQRVTLRCSPRSGDLSVYWYQQSLDQGLQFLIQYYNGEERAKGNILERFSAQQFPDLHSELNLSSLELGDSALYFCASSLTGVSGYTFGSGTRLTVV.

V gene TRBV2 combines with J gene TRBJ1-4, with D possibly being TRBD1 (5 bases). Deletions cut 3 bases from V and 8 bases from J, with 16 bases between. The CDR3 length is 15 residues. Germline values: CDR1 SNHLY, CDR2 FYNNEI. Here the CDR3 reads CASSDVGRVGEKLFF. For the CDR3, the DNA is TGTGCCAGCAGTGATGTGGGCAGGGTTGGGGAAAAACTGTTTTTT. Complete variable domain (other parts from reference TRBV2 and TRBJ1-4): EPEVTQTPSHQVTQMGQEVILRCVPISNHLYFYWYRQILGQKVEFLVSFYNNEISEKSEIFDDQFSVERPDGSNFTLKIRSTKLEDSAMYFCASSDVGRVGEKLFFGSGTQLSVL.

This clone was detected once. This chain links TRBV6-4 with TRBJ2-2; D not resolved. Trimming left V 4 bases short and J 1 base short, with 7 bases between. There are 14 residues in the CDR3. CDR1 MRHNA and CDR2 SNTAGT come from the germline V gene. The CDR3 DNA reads TGTGCCAGCAGTGCTTTGCTGAACACCGGGGAGCTGTTTTTT. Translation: CASSALLNTGELFF.

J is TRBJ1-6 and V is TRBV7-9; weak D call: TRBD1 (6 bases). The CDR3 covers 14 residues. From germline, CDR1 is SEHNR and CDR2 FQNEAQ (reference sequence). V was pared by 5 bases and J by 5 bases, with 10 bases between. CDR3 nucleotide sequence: TGTGCCAGCAGCCTAGGGGGTGATAATTCACCCCTCCACTTT. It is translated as CASSLGGDNSPLHF.

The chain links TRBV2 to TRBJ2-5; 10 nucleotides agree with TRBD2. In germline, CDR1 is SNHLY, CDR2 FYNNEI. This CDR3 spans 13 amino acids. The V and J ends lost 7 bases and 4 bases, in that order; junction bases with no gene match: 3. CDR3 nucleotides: TGTGCCAGCACTAAGCGGGGGGGAGAGACCCAGTACTTC. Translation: CASTKRGGETQYF.

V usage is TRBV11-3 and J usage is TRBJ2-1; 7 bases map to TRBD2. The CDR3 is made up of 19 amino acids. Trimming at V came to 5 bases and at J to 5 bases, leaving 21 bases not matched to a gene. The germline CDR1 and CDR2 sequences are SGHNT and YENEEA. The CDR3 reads CASSPRGGWGGIPHNEQFF. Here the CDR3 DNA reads TGTGCCAGCAGCCCCAGAGGTGGATGGGGGGGGATTCCCCACAATGAGCAGTTCTTC. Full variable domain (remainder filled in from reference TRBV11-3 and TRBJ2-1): EAGVVQSPRYKIIEKKQPVAFWCNPISGHNTLYWYLQNLGQGPELLIRYENEEAVDDSQLPKDRFSAERLKGVDSTLKIQPAELGDSAVYLCASSPRGGWGGIPHNEQFFGPGTRLTVL.

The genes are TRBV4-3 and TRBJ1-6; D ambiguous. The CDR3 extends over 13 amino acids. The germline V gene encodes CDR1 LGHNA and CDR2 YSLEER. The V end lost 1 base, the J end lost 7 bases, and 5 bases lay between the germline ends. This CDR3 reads CASSQGGNSPLHF. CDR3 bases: TGCGCCAGCAGCCAAGGGGGAAATTCACCCCTCCACTTT.

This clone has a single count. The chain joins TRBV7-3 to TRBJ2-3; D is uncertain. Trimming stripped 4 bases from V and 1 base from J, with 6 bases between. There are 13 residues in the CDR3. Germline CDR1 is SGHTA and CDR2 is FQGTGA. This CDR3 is CASSSWGTDTQYF. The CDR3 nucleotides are TGTGCCAGCAGCTCTTGGGGCACAGATACGCAGTATTTT.

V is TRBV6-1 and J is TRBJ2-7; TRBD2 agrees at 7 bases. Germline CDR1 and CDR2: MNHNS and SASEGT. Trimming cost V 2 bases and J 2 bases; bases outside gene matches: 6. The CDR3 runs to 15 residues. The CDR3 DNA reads TGTGCCAGCAGTGAAAGAGCGGGGAAACCCTACGAGCAGTACTTC. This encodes CASSERAGKPYEQYF.

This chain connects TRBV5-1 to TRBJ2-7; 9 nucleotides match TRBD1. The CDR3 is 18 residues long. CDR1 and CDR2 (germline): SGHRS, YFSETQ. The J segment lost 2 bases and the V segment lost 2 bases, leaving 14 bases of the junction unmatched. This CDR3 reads CASSFNPQGAGLPYEQYF. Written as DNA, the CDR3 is TGCGCCAGCAGCTTCAACCCACAGGGGGCTGGACTCCCCTACGAGCAGTACTTC.

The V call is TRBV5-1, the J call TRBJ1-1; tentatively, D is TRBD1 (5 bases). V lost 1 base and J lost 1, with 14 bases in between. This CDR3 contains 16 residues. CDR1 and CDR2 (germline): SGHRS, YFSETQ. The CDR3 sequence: CASSLYTGGPNTEAFF. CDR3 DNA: TGCGCCAGCAGCTTGTACACAGGAGGCCCGAACACTGAAGCTTTCTTT. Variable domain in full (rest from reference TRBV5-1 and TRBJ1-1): KAGVTQTPRYLIKTRGQQVTLSCSPISGHRSVSWYQQTPGQGLQFLFEYFSETQRNKGNFPGRFSGRQFSNSRSEMNVSTLELGDSALYLCASSLYTGGPNTEAFFGQGTRLTVV.

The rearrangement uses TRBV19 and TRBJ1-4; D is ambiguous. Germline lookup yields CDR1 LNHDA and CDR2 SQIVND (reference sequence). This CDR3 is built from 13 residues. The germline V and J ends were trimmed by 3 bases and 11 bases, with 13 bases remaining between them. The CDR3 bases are TGTGCCAGTAGTATGGGCGGATCGTGGAAACTGTTTTTT. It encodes CASSMGGSWKLFF.

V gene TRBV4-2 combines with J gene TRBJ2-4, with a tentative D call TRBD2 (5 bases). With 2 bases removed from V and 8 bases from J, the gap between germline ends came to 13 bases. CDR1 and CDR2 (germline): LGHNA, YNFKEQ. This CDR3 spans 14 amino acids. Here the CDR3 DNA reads TGTGCCAGCAGCCAACGGGGTGGTGGAGACATTCAGTACTTC. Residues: CASSQRGGGDIQYF.

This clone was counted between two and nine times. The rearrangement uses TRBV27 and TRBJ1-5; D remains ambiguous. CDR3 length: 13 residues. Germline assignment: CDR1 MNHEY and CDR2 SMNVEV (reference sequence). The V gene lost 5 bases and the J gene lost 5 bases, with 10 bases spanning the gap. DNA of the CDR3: TGTGCCAGCAGTCTAGGACGTCATCAGCCCCAGCATTTT. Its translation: CASSLGRHQPQHF.

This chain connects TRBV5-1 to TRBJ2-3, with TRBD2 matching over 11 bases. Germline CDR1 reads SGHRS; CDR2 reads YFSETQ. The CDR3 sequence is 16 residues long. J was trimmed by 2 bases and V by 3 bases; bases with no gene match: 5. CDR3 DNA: TGCGCCAGCAGCTACCTTAGCGGGGGGGCCACAGATACGCAGTATTTT. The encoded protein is CASSYLSGGATDTQYF.

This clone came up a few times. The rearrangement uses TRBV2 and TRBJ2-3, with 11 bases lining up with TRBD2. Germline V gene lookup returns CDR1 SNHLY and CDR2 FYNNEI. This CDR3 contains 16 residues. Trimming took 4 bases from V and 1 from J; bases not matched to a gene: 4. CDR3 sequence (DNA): TGTGCCAGCAGTGCAGATAGCGGGGGGGGCACAGATACGCAGTATTTT. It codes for CASSADSGGGTDTQYF. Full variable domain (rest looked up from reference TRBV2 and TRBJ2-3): EPEVTQTPSHQVTQMGQEVILRCVPISNHLYFYWYRQILGQKVEFLVSFYNNEISEKSEIFDDQFSVERPDGSNFTLKIRSTKLEDSAMYFCASSADSGGGTDTQYFGPGTRLTVL.

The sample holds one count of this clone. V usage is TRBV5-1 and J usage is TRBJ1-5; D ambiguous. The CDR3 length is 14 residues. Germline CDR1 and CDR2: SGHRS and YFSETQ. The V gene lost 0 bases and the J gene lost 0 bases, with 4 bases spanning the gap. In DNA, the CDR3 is TGCGCCAGCAGCTTGGAGGGTAGCAATCAGCCCCAGCATTTT. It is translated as CASSLEGSNQPQHF.

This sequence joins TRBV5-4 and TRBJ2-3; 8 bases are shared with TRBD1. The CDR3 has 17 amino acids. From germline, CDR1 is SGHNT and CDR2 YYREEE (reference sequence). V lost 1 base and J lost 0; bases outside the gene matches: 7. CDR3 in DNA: TGTGCCAGCAGCTTGAGAGCAGGGGGCCGTAGCACAGATACGCAGTATTTT. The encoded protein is CASSLRAGGRSTDTQYF.

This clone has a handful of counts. CDR3 in DNA: TGTGCCAGCAGCCAATACCGGGAGACGAAGGAGGACACAGATACGCAGTATTTT. It codes for CASSQYRETKEDTDTQYF. The rearrangement links TRBV5-8 to TRBJ2-3; the D gene is possibly TRBD2 (6 bases). Trimming cost V 4 bases and J 2 bases, with 23 bases left between them. This CDR3 has 18 residues. Germline CDR1 reads SGHTS; CDR2 reads YDEGEE.

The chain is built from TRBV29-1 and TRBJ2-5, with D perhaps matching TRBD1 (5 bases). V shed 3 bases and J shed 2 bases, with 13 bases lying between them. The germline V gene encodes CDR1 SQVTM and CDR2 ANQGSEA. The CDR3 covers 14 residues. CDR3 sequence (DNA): TGCAGCGTTGAGGGGCTTACCTCTCAAGAGACCCAGTACTTC. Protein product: CSVEGLTSQETQYF. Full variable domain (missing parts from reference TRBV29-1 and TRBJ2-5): SAVISQKPSRDICQRGTSLTIQCQVDSQVTMMFWYRQQPGQSLTLIATANQGSEATYESGFVIDKFPISRPNLTFSTLTVSNMSPEDSSIYLCSVEGLTSQETQYFGPGTRLLVL.

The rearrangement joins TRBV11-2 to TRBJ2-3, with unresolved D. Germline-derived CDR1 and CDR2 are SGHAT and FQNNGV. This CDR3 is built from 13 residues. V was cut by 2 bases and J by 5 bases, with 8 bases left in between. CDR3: CASSLHQIDTQYF. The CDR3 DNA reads TGTGCCAGCAGCTTACATCAAATAGATACGCAGTATTTT.

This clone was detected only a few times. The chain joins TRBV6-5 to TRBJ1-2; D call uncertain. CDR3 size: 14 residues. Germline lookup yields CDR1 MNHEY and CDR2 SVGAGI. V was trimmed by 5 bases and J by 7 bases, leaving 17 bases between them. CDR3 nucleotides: TGTGCCAGCAGTGAAAGAGAACGGTTGAGTGGCTACACCTTC. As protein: CASSERERLSGYTF.

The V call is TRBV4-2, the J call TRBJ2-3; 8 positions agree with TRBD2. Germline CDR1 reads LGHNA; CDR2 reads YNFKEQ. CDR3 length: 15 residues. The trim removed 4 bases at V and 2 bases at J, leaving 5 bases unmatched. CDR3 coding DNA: TGTGCCAGCAGCCGCGAGCGGGGGTACACAGATACGCAGTATTTT. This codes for CASSRERGYTDTQYF.

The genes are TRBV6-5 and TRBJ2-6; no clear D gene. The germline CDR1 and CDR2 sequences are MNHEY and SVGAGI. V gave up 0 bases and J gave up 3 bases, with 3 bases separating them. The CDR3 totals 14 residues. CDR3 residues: CASSYSGGANVLTF. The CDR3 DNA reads TGTGCCAGCAGTTACTCGGGTGGGGCCAACGTCCTGACTTTC.

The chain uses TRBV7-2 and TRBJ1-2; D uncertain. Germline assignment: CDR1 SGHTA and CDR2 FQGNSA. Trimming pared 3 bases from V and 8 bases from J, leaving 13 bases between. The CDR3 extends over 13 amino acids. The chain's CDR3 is CASSFGFGGGYTF. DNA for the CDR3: TGTGCCAGCAGCTTCGGTTTTGGTGGGGGCTACACCTTC.

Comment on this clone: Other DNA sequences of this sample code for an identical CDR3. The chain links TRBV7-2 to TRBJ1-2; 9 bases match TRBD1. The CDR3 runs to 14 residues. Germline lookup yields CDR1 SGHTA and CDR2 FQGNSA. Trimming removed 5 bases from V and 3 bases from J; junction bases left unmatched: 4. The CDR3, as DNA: TGTGCCAGCAGCCCGGGACAGGGAGACTATGGCTACACCTTC. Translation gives CASSPGQGDYGYTF. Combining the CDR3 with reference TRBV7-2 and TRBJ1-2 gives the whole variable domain GAGVSQSPSNKVTEKGKDVELRCDPISGHTALYWYRQSLGQGLEFLIYFQGNSAPDKSGLPSDRFSAERTGGSVSTLTIQRTQQEDSAVYLCASSPGQGDYGYTFGSGTRLTVV.